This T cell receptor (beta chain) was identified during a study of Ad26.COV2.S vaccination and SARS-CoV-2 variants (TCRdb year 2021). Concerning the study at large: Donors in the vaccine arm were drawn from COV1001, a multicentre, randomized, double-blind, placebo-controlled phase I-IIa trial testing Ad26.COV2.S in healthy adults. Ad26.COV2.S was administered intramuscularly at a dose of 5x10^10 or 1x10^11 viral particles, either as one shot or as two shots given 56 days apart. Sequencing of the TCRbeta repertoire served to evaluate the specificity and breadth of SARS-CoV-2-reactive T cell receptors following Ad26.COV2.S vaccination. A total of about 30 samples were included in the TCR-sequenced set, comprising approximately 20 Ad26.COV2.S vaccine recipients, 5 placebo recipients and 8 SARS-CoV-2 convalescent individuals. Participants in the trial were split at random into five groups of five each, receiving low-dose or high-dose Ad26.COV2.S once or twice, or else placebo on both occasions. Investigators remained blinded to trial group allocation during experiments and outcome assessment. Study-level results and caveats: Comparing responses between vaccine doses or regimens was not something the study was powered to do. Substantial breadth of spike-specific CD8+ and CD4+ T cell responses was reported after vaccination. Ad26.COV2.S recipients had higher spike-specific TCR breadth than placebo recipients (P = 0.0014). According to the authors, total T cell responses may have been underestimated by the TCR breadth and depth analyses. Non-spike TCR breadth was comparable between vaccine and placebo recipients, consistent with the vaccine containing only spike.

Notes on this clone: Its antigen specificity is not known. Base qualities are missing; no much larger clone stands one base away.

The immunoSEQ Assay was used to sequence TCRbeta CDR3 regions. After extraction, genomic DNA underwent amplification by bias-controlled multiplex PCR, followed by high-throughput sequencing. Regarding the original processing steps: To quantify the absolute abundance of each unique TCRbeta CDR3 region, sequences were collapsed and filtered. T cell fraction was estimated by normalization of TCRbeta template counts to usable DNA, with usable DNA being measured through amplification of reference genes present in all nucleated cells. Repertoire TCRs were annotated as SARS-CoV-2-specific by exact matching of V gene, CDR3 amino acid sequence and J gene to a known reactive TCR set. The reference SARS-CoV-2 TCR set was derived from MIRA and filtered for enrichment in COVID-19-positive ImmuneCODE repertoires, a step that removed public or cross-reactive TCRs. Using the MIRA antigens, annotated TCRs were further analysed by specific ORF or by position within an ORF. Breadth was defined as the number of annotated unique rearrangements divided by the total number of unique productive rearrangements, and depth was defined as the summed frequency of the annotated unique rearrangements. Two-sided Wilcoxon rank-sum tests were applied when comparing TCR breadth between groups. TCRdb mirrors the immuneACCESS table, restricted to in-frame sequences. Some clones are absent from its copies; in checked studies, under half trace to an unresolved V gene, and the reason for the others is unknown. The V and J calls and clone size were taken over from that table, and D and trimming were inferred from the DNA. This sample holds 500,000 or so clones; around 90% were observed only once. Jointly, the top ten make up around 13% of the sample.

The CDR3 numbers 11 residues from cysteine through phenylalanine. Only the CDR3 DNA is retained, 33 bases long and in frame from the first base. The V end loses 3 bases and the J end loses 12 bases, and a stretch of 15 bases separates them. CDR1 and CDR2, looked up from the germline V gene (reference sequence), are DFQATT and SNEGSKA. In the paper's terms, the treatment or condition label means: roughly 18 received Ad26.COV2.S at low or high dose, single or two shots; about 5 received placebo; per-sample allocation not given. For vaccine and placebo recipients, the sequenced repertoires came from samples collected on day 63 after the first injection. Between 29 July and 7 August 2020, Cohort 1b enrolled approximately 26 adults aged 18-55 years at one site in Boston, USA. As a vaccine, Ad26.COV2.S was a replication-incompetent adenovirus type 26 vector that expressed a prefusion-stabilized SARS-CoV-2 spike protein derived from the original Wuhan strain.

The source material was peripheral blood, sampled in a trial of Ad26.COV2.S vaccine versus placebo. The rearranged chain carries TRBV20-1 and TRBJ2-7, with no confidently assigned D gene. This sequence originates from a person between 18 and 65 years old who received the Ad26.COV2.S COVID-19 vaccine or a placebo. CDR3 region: CSASEAARPYF. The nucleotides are TGCAGTGCTAGTGAGGCGGCACGACCGTACTTC.